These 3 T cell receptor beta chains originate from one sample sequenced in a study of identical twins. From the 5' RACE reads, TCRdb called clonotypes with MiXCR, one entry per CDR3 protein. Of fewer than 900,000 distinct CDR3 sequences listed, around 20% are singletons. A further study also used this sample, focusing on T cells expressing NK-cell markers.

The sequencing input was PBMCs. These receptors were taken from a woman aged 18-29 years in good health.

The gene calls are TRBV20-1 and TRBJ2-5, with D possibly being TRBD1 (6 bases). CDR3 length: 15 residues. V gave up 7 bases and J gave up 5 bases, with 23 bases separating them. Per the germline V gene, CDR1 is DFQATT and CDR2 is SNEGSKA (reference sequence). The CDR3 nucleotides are TGCAGTGTTCCCACAAGGGACATTAGGGAGGAGACCCAGTACTTC. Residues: CSVPTRDIREETQYF.

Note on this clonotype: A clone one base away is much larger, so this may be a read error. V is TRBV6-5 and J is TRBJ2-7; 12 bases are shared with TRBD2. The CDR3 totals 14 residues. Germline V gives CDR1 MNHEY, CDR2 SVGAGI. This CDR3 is CASSLRSSGGEQCF. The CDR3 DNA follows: TGTGCCAGCAGTCTACGGTCTAGCGGGGGGGAGCAGTGCTTC.

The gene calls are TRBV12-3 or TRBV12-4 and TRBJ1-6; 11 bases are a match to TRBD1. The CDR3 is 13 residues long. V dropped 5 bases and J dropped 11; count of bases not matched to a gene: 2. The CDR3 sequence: CASSRDRGTPLHF. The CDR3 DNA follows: TGTGCCAGCAGTCGGGACAGGGGGACACCCCTCCACTTT.